The 2 T cell receptor beta chains below all came from one sample that was sequenced in a study of CD8 T cells in ankylosing spondylitis. Each CDR3 protein is one row after TCRdb ran MiXCR on the 5' RACE reads. This table has 150,000 to 200,000 distinct CDR3 sequences, 15% to 20% appearing once. The specimen was blood, either unsorted or a sorted T cell fraction (not recorded which). Source of these receptors: a male donor with ankylosing spondylitis or in good health (not recorded which).

The chain joins TRBV20-1 to TRBJ1-5, with D perhaps matching TRBD1 (5 bases). The CDR3 is 15 amino acids. Trimming took off 7 bases at V and 3 bases at J, with 19 bases between the two ends. The V gene's germline CDR1 is DFQATT and CDR2 SNEGSKA (reference sequence). The CDR3 DNA reads TGCAGTGTCCCCCAGGGTACCTACAACAATCAGCCCCAGCATTTT. It codes for CSVPQGTYNNQPQHF.

This clonotype has a count of ten or more. The rearrangement joins TRBV5-1 to TRBJ2-5; weak D call: TRBD1 (5 bases). V lost 0 bases, J lost 4 bases, and 13 bases lay in between. Germline V gene data show CDR1 as SGHRS and CDR2 as YFSETQ. There are 15 residues in the CDR3. The CDR3 nucleotides read TGCGCCAGCAGCTTGGCGGACATCCCCGGAGAGACCCAGTACTTC. The encoded protein is CASSLADIPGETQYF.